This T cell receptor (beta chain) originates from a study of cytomegalovirus exposure and HLA in healthy donors (dated by TCRdb to 2015 to 2018). About the study as a whole: An earlier analysis of about 530 of the donors reported under 300 Gb of sequence data and 100 million to 120 million unique TCR beta sequences obtained from roughly 180 million T cells. An earlier analysis of around 540 of the donors applied high-throughput TCR beta sequencing to assess whether each TCR beta V gene segment acted as functional or pseudogenic. About 280 gigabases of sequencing data and about 92 million unique TCR sequences made up an early release that covered several hundred HLA-typed donors. Among over 350 genotyped donors of the cohort, an average of roughly 240,000 unique TCR beta nucleotide sequences were sequenced per donor, approximately 20% of them non-productive. The study profiled the T cell repertoires of 550 to 700 subjects by immunosequencing and related them to cytomegalovirus serostatus. A later genetic analysis used genome-wide SNP genotypes for about 65% of the roughly 670 donors, treating that subset as a discovery cohort. The number of typed donors differed by locus: about 620-640 for A, B, C, DRB1 and DQB1; 500 to 550 for DQA1; 606 for DPA1; and some 470 for DPB1. A separate validation cohort of over a hundred different subjects was used in addition to the roughly 620-subject first cohort. Roughly five DR-DQ haplotypes were treated as single units for association and clustering because of strong linkage in the cohort. Both class I and class II loci were covered by HLA typing, at four-digit resolution. Rather than drawing on any new phenotypic data, the later analysis identified candidate immune exposures from TCR beta sequences and the way those sequences occurred across donors. A later analysis re-examined previously published TCR beta repertoires from about 700 donors and added high-resolution HLA genotyping to investigate patterns of TCR occurrence. Of the approximately 400 genotyped donors, approximately 83% fell in the genetic ancestry cluster associated with self-reported Caucasian donors. Donor age, sex, ethnicity and CMV serostatus were collected together with the repertoire data. The study aimed to test whether signatures of past pathogen exposure could be identified by cataloging public T cell receptors. High-throughput TCR immunosequencing, statistical association of individual TCRs with disease status, and machine learning were combined to predict cytomegalovirus infection status. All discovery cohort repertoires had been generated on a single sequencing platform. Broader findings and caveats from the paper: The study gave a list of 150 to 200 TCR beta chains associated with cytomegalovirus. According to a later analysis, parvovirus B19, influenza, CMV and Epstein-Barr virus appeared linked to several top co-occurrence clusters. The 87-base-pair reads could not distinguish some IMGT-functional V segments, including TRBV6-2 and TRBV6-3, so those segments were excluded. In vitro tests confirmed that a few of the cytomegalovirus-associated TCR beta chains recognize cytomegalovirus antigens. Compared with equally common non-associated chains, HLA-associated TCR beta chains in a later analysis were more clonally expanded and had lower generation probabilities. In a later genetic analysis, fewer N-insertions in productive TCRs were reported among donors in an Asian-associated ancestry cluster than the 666-donor mean. The sequencing pipeline was judged likely to have produced a cluster of highly shared sequence variants as a technical artifact. The earlier analysis of nearly 600 of the donors excluded some 15 rarely observed V segments, including chromosome 9 orphons, because counts were too low. It was suggested by the authors that the approach could potentially be generalized to other disease states and immunological phenotypes. When HLA alleles, especially DR and DQ, strongly co-occurred, TCR associations were difficult to assign to individual alleles. The classifier was reported to diagnose cytomegalovirus status with high specificity and sensitivity in both the original and validation cohorts. Broadly in line with IMGT annotations, most TCR beta V segments showed up in productive rearrangements about 87% or about 30% of the time in an earlier analysis of several hundred of the donors. Most TCR sequences were seen in very few donors, while some public TCRs were found in many individuals. Linkage disequilibrium might explain the correlated functional status among segregating V segments, but an unknown experimental factor could not be excluded. At a false discovery rate of 0.05, a later analysis linked fewer than 20,000 TCR beta sequences to specific HLA alleles. This cohort had only TCR beta chains sequenced, and the lack of alpha or paired-chain data limited which features could be detected. A later analysis found that most CMV-associated TCR beta chains appeared HLA-restricted, with HLA associations seemingly driven largely by CMV exposure. A further reported finding was that TCR beta sequences accurately predicted the HLA-A and HLA-B alleles for most subjects in the first cohort. The presence/absence analyses assumed that sequencing depth was roughly uniform across donors, and that assumption may not be true. The only immune exposure information available for the cohort was CMV serostatus. Because HLA typing was unavailable for some donors at each locus, only the typed subset was used in association tests. An association between a missense DCLRE1C variant and V-gene and J-gene trimming of TCR beta chains was found in a later genetic analysis and replicated in an independent cohort. A later analysis found that TCR association rates varied across HLA loci, with DRB1 alleles showing the most associated TCRs and HLA-C alleles the fewest.

The CDR3, from cysteine to phenylalanine, totals 16 residues. Solely the CDR3 DNA is kept, with 48 bases framed from the first base. Between the V and J ends, shortened by 9 bases and 1 base respectively, the junction contains 19 bases. The germline V gene (reference sequence) gives CDR1 as LNHDA and CDR2 as SQIVND. Concerning this clone: Its antigen is currently not known. No base-level quality is on record; no much larger clone is a single base apart.

The protocol used for the library was the immunoSEQ multiplex PCR assay. The multiplex PCR relied on a mix of 60 forward primers for TCR Vbeta segments and 13 reverse primers for TCR Jbeta segments. The CDR3 region of rearranged TCR beta genes was amplified from genomic DNA with a multiplex PCR assay. Amplified TCR beta libraries were sequenced as 87-base-pair reads on the Illumina HiSeq System. On the study's bioinformatics: Across the 500 to 750 repertoires, a later analysis counted 80 million or so unique TCR beta chains, roughly 11 million of which were shared by at least two donors. Raw reads were error-corrected and collapsed into unique sequences with a nearest-neighbor algorithm that merged closely related sequences to remove PCR and sequencing errors. CDR3 sequences were aligned to IMGT reference sequences to assign V, D and J gene segments. Each retained sequence needed at least a six-nucleotide match to both a V gene segment and a J gene segment. A rearrangement counted as productive if the CDR3 had no stop codons and remained in frame with V and J, and every other rearrangement counted as non-productive. CDR3 was defined according to IMGT convention as the region running from the second conserved V-encoded cysteine to the conserved J-encoded phenylalanine. The earlier analysis of about 560 of the donors excluded any sequence lacking an unambiguous match to a single V gene segment. In an earlier analysis of several hundred of the donors, V segments were called functional above 56.7% productive rearrangements and were called segregating when the between-donor standard deviation exceeded 5%. A statistical classification framework was developed to diagnose cytomegalovirus status using the catalog of TCR beta chain sequences. In a later analysis, V and J genes were assigned by comparing TCR nucleotide sequences against IMGT/GENE-DB human TR gene sequences. The TCRdist pipeline was used in a later analysis to assign CDR3 sequences and most-parsimonious VDJ recombination scenarios. In a later analysis, every TCR beta chain was defined by the combination of its CDR3 amino acid sequence and its V-gene family, and reads without a unique V-gene family were dropped. A later analysis removed 550 to 650 highly shared, low-generation-probability nucleotide sequences to deal with suspected cross-contamination and a sequencing artifact. A later analysis calculated a clonal expansion index for each public chain from normalized within-repertoire ranks of inferred template counts. In a later analysis, generation probabilities were computed using a VDJ recombination model fitted to out-of-frame rearrangements, and the results were checked against IGoR. Hypergeometric tests were used in a later analysis to score TCR-TCR, TCR-HLA and TCR-CMV co-occurrence, with a repertoire-size bias correction applied to the TCR pairs. In a later analysis, false discovery rates were estimated by permuting HLA or CMV assignments 20 times. In a later analysis, co-occurring TCRs were grouped with DBSCAN, and TCRdist sequence similarity was added when clustering was performed within HLA-allele-positive subsets. Repertoires with fewer than 30,000 or more than 120,000 public chains were left out of co-occurrence clustering, as were four to six repertoires with anomalous nucleotide sharing. TCRdb's version of the immuneACCESS table is confined to in-frame rearrangements and falls short of the full clone set. An unresolved V gene accounts for under half of the shortfall where checked; the remainder is of unknown origin. V, J and clone size reflect that table, while D and trimming were determined from the DNA. Within this sample are around 210,000 clones, with about 85% of them counted one time only. 0.2% to 0.25% of the sample rests with the top ten.

The cohort consisted of 666 healthy bone marrow donors. Cohort members were all nominally healthy when sampled, although unrecorded immune exposures were likely present. The donor tested CMV seronegative, placing the donor among the roughly 400 seronegative members of the cohort. Every donor gave a peripheral blood sample, and the peripheral blood mononuclear cells from that sample were used for TCR beta sequencing. The Qiagen DNeasy Blood Extraction Kit was used to extract genomic DNA from the blood cell samples. This chain joins TRBV19 to TRBJ2-4; 7 matching bases give a weak D call of TRBD2. The clonotype comes from a girl aged 2-10 years in good health and CMV-seronegative. Material for sequencing was PBMCs. The DNA is as follows: TGTGCCAGGCTGGGGGGGGCGGGCTTGGCCAAAAACATTCAGTACTTC. This gives the protein CARLGGAGLAKNIQYF.